Following are 12 T cell receptor beta chains from one sample sequenced in a study of memory CD4+ T cells and cytomegalovirus serostatus. The repertoire was sequenced with immunoSEQ multiplex PCR; TCRdb's copy has only in-frame clones and lacks some. This sample has about 50,000 clones, with 75% to 85% found just once. Single viable CD3+CD4+CD8-CD45RO+ cells were sorted as the memory CD4+ T cells. Material for sequencing was memory CD4+ T cells from blood. These receptors were obtained from an adult in good health and CMV-seronegative.

This clone was observed a few times. V usage is TRBV9 and J usage is TRBJ1-2; D is unresolved. Germline V CDR1 and CDR2: SGDLS, YYNGEE. CDR3 length: 13 amino acids. The ends were cut back, 4 bases at V and 4 bases at J, with 11 bases in the middle. CDR3 in DNA: TGTGCCAGCAGCACCTTCGGGGTCTATGGCTACACCTTC. Its translation: CASSTFGVYGYTF.

The chain links TRBV6-4 to TRBJ2-7; the match to TRBD1 covers 7 bases. Germline CDR1 and CDR2: MRHNA and SNTAGT. The CDR3 contains 14 residues. V gave up 11 bases and J gave up 3 bases; unmatched junction bases: 13. CDR3 sequence: CAGRQGESSYEQYF. The DNA of the CDR3 is TGTGCCGGTAGACAGGGCGAGTCCAGCTACGAGCAGTACTTC.

The chain employs TRBV6-5 and TRBJ2-1, with 10 bases that match TRBD2. V shed 4 bases and J 10 bases; nucleotides not matched to a gene: 7. The CDR3 covers 14 residues. CDR1 is MNHEY and CDR2 is SVGAGI in the germline V gene. CDR3 sequence reads: CASSSGISGREQFF. The CDR3 DNA follows: TGTGCCAGCAGTTCAGGAATTAGCGGGAGGGAGCAGTTCTTC.

The V call is TRBV7-9, the J call TRBJ1-1; D unresolved. From germline, CDR1 is SEHNR and CDR2 FQNEAQ (reference sequence). V lost 2 bases, J lost 5 bases, and 21 bases lay in between. CDR3 length: 17 amino acids. The CDR3 region is CASSLTPVIVSRTEAFF. In nucleotides, the CDR3 is TGTGCCAGCAGCTTAACCCCCGTCATAGTGTCGAGAACTGAAGCTTTCTTT.

This clone showed up just a few times. V gene TRBV5-1 combines with J gene TRBJ2-5, with 13 bases identical to TRBD2. V lost 0 bases and J lost 5; bases outside the gene matches: 1. The CDR3 runs to 15 residues. Germline values: CDR1 SGHRS, CDR2 YFSETQ. The CDR3 coding sequence is TGCGCCAGCAGCTTGGGGACTAGCGGGAGTGAGACCCAGTACTTC. Translated: CASSLGTSGSETQYF.

This clone was counted only a few times. This rearrangement joins TRBV5-4 to TRBJ1-1; TRBD1 matches at 10 bases. V dropped 2 bases and J dropped 4; count of bases not matched to a gene: 8. There are 16 residues in the CDR3. Germline V gene data show CDR1 as SGHNT and CDR2 as YYREEE (reference sequence). The CDR3 DNA sequence: TGTGCCAGCAGCTTTCCCAAGGGACAGGGGAGCACTGAAGCTTTCTTT. This translates into CASSFPKGQGSTEAFF.

This chain links TRBV27 with TRBJ2-6; D is unresolved. The germline V gene encodes CDR1 MNHEY and CDR2 SMNVEV (reference sequence). Trimming removed 1 base from V and 2 bases from J, with 15 bases in between. The CDR3 covers 18 residues. The CDR3 DNA is TGTGCCAGCAGTTTATACTCCGGGCAATGGCCTGGGGCCAACGTCCTGACTTTC. The encoded protein is CASSLYSGQWPGANVLTF.

This chain uses TRBV5-5 with TRBJ1-4, with 7 bases matching TRBD1. The CDR3 spans 16 residues. CDR1 and CDR2 from the germline V gene are SGHKS and YYEKEE (reference sequence). With V trimmed by 1 base and J by 4 bases, 7 bases remained unmatched. CDR3: CASSLSGTAHNEKLFF. Here the CDR3 DNA reads TGTGCCAGCAGCTTGTCTGGGACAGCACATAATGAAAAACTGTTTTTT.

The chain recombines TRBV15 with TRBJ2-1; D call uncertain. The V end lost 3 bases, the J end lost 3 bases, and 3 bases lay between the germline ends. The CDR3 totals 12 residues. Looked up from germline, CDR1 is LNHNV and CDR2 is YYDKDF (reference sequence). The CDR3 DNA sequence: TGTGCCACCAGCAGTGGCTACAATGAGCAGTTCTTC. Its protein product is CATSSGYNEQFF.

The sample holds a few counts of this clone. This chain links TRBV2 with TRBJ2-7; D remains unclear. With 6 bases removed from V and 0 bases from J, the gap between germline ends came to 15 bases. CDR1 and CDR2 from the germline V gene are SNHLY and FYNNEI. The CDR3 is 15 residues long. The CDR3: CASSVGPAGSYEQYF. CDR3 sequence (DNA): TGTGCCAGCAGCGTCGGCCCGGCAGGCTCCTACGAGCAGTACTTC.

The chain joins TRBV7-8 to TRBJ2-7; 15 bases agree with TRBD2. J gave up 5 bases and V 5 bases, and 7 bases lay outside the gene matches. The CDR3 runs 16 residues. Germline values: CDR1 SGHVS, CDR2 FQNEAQ. The CDR3 region has the DNA TGTGCCAGCAGCCCCGGACTAGCGGGAGGGTGGGACGAGCAGTACTTC. It yields the protein CASSPGLAGGWDEQYF.

CDR3 region: CASRPGLAGEREQFF. In DNA form, the CDR3 reads TGCGCCAGCCGACCGGGACTAGCGGGAGAGAGGGAGCAGTTCTTC. The V gene is TRBV5-1, the J gene TRBJ2-1; TRBD2 matches at 14 bases. The germline V gene encodes CDR1 SGHRS and CDR2 YFSETQ. CDR3 length: 15 amino acids. Trimming at V came to 7 bases and at J to 10 bases, leaving 10 bases not matched to a gene.